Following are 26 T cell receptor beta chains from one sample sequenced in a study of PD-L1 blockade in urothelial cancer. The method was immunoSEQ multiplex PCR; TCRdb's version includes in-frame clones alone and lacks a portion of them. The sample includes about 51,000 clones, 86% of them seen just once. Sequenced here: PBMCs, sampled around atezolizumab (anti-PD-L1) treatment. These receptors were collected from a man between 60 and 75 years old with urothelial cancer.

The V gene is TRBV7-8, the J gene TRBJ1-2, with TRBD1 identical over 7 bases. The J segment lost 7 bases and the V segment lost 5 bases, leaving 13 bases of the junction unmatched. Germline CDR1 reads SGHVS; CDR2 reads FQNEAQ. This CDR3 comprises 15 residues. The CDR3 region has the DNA TGTGCCAGCAGCGAGGACAGGTCGGCATCAGGTGGCTACACCTTC. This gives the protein CASSEDRSASGGYTF.

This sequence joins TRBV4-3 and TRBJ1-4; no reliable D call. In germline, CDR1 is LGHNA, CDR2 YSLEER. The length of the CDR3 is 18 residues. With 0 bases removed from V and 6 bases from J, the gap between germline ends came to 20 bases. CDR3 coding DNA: TGCGCCAGCAGCCAAGATAGTATCTCTGGAGGGTGGCATGAAAAACTGTTTTTT. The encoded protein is CASSQDSISGGWHEKLFF.

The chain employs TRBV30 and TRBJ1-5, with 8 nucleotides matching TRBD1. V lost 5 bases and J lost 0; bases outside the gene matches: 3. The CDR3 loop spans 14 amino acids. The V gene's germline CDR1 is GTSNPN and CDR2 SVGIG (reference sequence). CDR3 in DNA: TGTGCCTGGGACAGGGGATATAGCAATCAGCCCCAGCATTTT. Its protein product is CAWDRGYSNQPQHF. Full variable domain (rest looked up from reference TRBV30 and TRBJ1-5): SQTIHQWPATLVQPVGSPLSLECTVEGTSNPNLYWYRQAAGRGLQLLFYSVGIGQISSEVPQNLSASRPQDRQFILSSKKLLLSDSGFYLCAWDRGYSNQPQHFGDGTRLSIL.

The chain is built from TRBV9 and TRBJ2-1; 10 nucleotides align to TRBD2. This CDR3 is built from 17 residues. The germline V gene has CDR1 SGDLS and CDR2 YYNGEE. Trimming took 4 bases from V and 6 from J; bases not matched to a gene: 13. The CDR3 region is CASSPVRLAGVGNEQFF. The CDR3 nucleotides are TGTGCCAGCAGCCCCGTCCGCCTAGCGGGAGTAGGCAATGAGCAGTTCTTC.

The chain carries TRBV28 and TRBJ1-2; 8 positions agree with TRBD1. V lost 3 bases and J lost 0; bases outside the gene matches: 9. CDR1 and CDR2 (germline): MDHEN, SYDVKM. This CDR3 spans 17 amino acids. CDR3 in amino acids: CASSFHLRTGTNYGYTF. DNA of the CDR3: TGTGCCAGCAGTTTTCATCTCCGGACAGGGACTAACTATGGCTACACCTTC.

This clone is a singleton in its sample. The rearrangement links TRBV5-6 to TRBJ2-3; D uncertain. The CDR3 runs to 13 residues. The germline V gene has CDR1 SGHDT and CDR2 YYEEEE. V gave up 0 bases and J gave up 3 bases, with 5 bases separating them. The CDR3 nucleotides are TGTGCCAGCAGCTTGGAAGAGACAGATACGCAGTATTTT. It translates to CASSLEETDTQYF.

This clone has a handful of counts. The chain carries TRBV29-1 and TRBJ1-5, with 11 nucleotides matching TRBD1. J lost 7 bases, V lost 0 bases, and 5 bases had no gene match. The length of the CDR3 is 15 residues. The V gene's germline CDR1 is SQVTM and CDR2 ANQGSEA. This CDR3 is CSVEDGGQGEQPQHF. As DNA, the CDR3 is TGCAGCGTTGAAGACGGGGGACAGGGGGAACAGCCCCAGCATTTT.

The DNA for the CDR3 is TGTGCCAGCAGGAGACACAGCACAGATACGCAGTATTTT. It specifies CASRRHSTDTQYF. J is TRBJ2-3 and V is TRBV6-5; unclear D gene. The germline V gene encodes CDR1 MNHEY and CDR2 SVGAGI. This CDR3 has 13 amino acids. V lost 6 bases and J 0 bases, leaving 7 bases between the germline ends.

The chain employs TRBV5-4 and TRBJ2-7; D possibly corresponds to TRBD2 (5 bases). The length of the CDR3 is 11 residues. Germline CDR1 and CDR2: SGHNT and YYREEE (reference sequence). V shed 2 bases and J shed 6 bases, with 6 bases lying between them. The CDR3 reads CASSFGGEQYF. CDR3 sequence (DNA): TGTGCCAGCAGCTTCGGAGGCGAGCAGTACTTC.

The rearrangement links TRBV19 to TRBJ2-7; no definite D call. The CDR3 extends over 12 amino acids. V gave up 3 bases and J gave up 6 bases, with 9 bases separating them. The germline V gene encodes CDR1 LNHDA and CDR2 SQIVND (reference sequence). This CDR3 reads CASSINGIEQYF. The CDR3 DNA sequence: TGTGCCAGTAGTATCAATGGCATCGAGCAGTACTTC.

The CDR3 DNA reads TGTGCCAGCAGCTTAGCGGGGGTTGGTTCAGATACGCAGTATTTT. Residues: CASSLAGVGSDTQYF. V and J are TRBV7-3 and TRBJ2-3; 7 bases are shared with TRBD2. The V gene's germline CDR1 is SGHTA and CDR2 FQGTGA. J gave up 4 bases and V 2 bases, and 6 bases lay outside the gene matches. CDR3 length equals 15 residues.

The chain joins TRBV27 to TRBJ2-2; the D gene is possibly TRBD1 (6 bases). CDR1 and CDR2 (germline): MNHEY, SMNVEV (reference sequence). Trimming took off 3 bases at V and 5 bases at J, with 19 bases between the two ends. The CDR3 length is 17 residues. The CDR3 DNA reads TGTGCCAGCAGTTTTCCGGGGCAGGGGTTTCGGACCGGGGAGCTGTTTTTT. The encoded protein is CASSFPGQGFRTGELFF.

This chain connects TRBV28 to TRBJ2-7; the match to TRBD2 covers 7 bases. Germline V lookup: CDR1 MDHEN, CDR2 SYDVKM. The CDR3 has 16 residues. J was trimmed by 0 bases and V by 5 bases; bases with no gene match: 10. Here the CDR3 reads CASSRGDDWYSYEQYF. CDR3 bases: TGTGCCAGCAGTCGGGGGGATGACTGGTACTCCTACGAGCAGTACTTC.

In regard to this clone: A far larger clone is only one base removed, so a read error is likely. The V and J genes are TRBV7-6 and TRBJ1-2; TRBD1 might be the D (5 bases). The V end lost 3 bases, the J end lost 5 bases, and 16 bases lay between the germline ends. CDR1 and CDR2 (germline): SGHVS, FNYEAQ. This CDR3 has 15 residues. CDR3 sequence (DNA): TGTGCCAGCAGCTTCCCAGGCGGGGGTCGGTATGGCTACACCTTC. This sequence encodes CASSFPGGGRYGYTF.

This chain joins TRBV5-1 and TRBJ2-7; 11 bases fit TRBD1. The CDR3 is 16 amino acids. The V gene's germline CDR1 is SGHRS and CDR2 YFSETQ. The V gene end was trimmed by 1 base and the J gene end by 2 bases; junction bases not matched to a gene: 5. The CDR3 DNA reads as TGCGCCAGCAGCTTGAAGCCGGGACAGGGGGCCTACGAGCAGTACTTC. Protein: CASSLKPGQGAYEQYF.

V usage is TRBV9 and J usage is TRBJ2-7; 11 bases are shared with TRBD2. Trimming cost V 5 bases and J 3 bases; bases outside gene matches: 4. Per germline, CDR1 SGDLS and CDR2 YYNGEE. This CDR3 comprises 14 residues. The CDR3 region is CASSALAGGYEQYF. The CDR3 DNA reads TGTGCCAGCAGTGCGCTAGCGGGAGGCTACGAGCAGTACTTC.

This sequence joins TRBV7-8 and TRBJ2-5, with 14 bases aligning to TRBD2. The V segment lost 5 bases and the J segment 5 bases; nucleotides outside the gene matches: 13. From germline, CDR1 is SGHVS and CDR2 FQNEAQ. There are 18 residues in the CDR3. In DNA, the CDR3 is TGTGCCAGCAGCCTAGGGACTAGCGGGAGATCACTTCGGGAGACCCAGTACTTC. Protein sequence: CASSLGTSGRSLRETQYF.

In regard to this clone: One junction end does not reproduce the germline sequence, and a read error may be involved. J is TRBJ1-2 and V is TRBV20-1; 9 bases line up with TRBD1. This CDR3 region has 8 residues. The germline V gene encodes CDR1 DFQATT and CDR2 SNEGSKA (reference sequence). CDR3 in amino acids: CSRQGVIF. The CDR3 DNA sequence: TGCAGTCGACAGGGGGTGATCTTC.

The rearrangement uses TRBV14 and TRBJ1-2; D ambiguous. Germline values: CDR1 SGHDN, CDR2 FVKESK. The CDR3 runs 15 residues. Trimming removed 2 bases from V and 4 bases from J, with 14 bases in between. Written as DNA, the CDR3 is TGTGCCAGCAGCCAAAGACGGGTTCTAGGCTATGGCTACACCTTC. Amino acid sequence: CASSQRRVLGYGYTF.

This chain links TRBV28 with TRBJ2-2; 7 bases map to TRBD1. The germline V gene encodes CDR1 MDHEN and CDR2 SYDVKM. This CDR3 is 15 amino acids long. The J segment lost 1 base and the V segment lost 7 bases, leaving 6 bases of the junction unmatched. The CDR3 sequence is CASTPGGRNTGELFF. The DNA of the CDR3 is TGTGCCAGCACCCCAGGGGGACGGAACACCGGGGAGCTGTTTTTT.

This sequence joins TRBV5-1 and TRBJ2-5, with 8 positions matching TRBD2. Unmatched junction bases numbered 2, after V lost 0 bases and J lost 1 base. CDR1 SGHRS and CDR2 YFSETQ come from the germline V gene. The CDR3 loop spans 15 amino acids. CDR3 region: CASSLVRGGQETQYF. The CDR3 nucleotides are TGCGCCAGCAGCTTGGTTCGGGGGGGCCAAGAGACCCAGTACTTC.

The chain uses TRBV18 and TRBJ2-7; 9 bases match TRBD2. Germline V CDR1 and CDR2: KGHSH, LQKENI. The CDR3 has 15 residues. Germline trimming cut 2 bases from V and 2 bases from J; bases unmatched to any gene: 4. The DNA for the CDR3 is TGTGCCAGCTCACCATCGACTAGCGGACCCTACGAGCAGTACTTC. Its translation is CASSPSTSGPYEQYF.

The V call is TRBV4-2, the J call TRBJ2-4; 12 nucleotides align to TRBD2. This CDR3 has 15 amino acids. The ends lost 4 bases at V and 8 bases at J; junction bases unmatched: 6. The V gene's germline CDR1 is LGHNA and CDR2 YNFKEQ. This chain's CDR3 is CASSRDLAGGHIQYF. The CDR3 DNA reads TGTGCCAGCAGCCGCGACCTAGCGGGGGGGCACATTCAGTACTTC.

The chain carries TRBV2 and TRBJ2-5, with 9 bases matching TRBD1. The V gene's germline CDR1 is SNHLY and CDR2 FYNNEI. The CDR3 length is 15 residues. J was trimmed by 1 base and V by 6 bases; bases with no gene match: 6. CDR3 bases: TGTGCCAGCAGAGGACAGGGGACACGCCAAGAGACCCAGTACTTC. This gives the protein CASRGQGTRQETQYF.

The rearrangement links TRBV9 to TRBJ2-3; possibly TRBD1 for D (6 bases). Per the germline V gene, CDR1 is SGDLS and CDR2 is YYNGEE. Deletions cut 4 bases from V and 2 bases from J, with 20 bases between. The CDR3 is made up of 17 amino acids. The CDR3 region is CASSPRDKGRYTDTQYF. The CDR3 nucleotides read TGTGCCAGCAGCCCCCGGGACAAGGGCCGATACACAGATACGCAGTATTTT.

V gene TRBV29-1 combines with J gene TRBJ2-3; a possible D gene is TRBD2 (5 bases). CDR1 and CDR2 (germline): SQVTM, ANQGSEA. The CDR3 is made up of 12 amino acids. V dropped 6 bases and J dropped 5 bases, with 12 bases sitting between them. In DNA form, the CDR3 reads TGCAGCGTACAGCGAAGCGGAGATACGCAGTATTTT. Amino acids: CSVQRSGDTQYF.